Following are 28 T cell receptor beta chains from one sample sequenced in a study of regulatory T cells in long-lasting Graves disease. Arm-PCR of CDR3 regions and iRepertoire HTBI primers were the basis on which TCR beta libraries were built. TCRdb redid the calling of the multiplex PCR reads with MiXCR, one entry per CDR3 protein. Of 250,000 to 300,000 distinct CDR3 sequences listed, approximately 20% are singletons. Time point given: persistent/refractory GD, antithyroid drugs over 5 years with positive TRAb. PBMC RNA served as the TCR library source. The sequences come from peripheral blood mononuclear cells (PBMCs), collected when the disease was refractory, from a patient treated with antithyroid drugs. These receptors were taken from a female donor with Graves disease.

This clonotype has at least ten counts. The junction does not match germline at one end; this may be a read error. The chain recombines TRBV3-1 with TRBJ1-1; D is ambiguous. The V gene's germline CDR1 is LGHDT and CDR2 YNNKEL (reference sequence). The CDR3 runs 13 residues. The CDR3, as DNA: TGTGCCAGCAGTCAAGGGAGGAACACTGAAGCTTTCTTT. Its protein product is CASSQGRNTEAFF. Drawing the rest from reference TRBV3-1 and TRBJ1-1, the complete variable domain is DTAVSQTPKYLVTQMGNDKSIKCEQNLGHDTMYWYKQDSKKFLKIMFSYNNKELIINETVPNRFSPKSPDKAHLNLHINSLELGDSAVYFCASSQGRNTEAFFGQGTRLTVV.

The chain has TRBV7-9 and TRBJ2-7; D is uncertain. Germline CDR1 SEHNR, CDR2 FQNEAQ (reference sequence). V was shortened by 3 bases and J by 1 base, with 16 bases between the two germline ends. The CDR3 sequence is 16 residues long. The CDR3 sequence: CASSFGEAFISYEQYF. The CDR3, as DNA: TGTGCCAGCAGCTTTGGGGAAGCCTTCATTTCCTACGAGCAGTACTTC.

In its sample, this clonotype was seen many times. V and J are TRBV28 and TRBJ2-7; D possibly corresponds to TRBD2 (7 bases). Germline assignment: CDR1 MDHEN and CDR2 SYDVKM. Trimming left V 8 bases short and J 3 bases short, with 11 bases between. The CDR3 sequence is 12 residues long. CDR3 sequence reads: CASRRGGYEQYF. CDR3 in DNA: TGTGCCAGCCGGAGGGGGGGCTACGAGCAGTACTTC.

This clonotype appeared many times. This rearrangement joins TRBV2 to TRBJ2-7, with D uncertain. The CDR3 consists of 11 residues. Trimming took off 8 bases at V and 2 bases at J, with 7 bases between the two ends. Looked up from germline, CDR1 is SNHLY and CDR2 is FYNNEI. CDR3 nucleotides: TGTGCCAGCTGTACGACCTACGAGCAGTACTTC. Its translation is CASCTTYEQYF.

The table lists this clonotype with many counts. The genes are TRBV7-2 and TRBJ1-5, with a weak D call TRBD1 (6 bases). This CDR3 is built from 14 residues. The germline V gene has CDR1 SGHTA and CDR2 FQGNSA. V lost 6 bases and J 1 base, leaving 10 bases between the germline ends. CDR3 residues: CASSPQGSNQPQHF. CDR3 sequence (DNA): TGTGCCAGCAGTCCACAGGGAAGCAATCAGCCCCAGCATTTT. The variable domain in full, with the rest retrieved from reference TRBV7-2 and TRBJ1-5, is GAGVSQSPSNKVTEKGKDVELRCDPISGHTALYWYRQSLGQGLEFLIYFQGNSAPDKSGLPSDRFSAERTGGSVSTLTIQRTQQEDSAVYLCASSPQGSNQPQHFGDGTRLSIL.

This chain uses TRBV12-3 or TRBV12-4 with TRBJ1-1; D might be TRBD1 (5 bases). Trimming left V 6 bases short and J 6 bases short, with 26 bases between. The CDR3 is 17 amino acids. The CDR3: CASSEVGRSLPGAEAFF. For the CDR3, the DNA is TGTGCCAGCAGCGAAGTGGGGCGCTCGCTCCCCGGAGCTGAAGCTTTCTTT.

The chain uses TRBV6-1 and TRBJ2-7; the D gene is possibly TRBD1 (6 bases). CDR1 MNHNS and CDR2 SASEGT come from the germline V gene. Trimming removed 5 bases from V and 6 bases from J, with 14 bases in between. CDR3 length equals 13 residues. The CDR3 sequence is CASSQTGFGEQYF. The CDR3 nucleotides read TGTGCCAGCAGTCAAACAGGGTTTGGCGAGCAGTACTTC.

This clonotype has ten or more counts. The J gene is TRBJ1-2, the V gene TRBV2, with D perhaps TRBD1 (5 bases). The CDR3 has 12 amino acids. V was clipped by 6 bases and J by 4 bases, with 9 bases between them. CDR1 SNHLY and CDR2 FYNNEI come from the germline V gene. This chain's CDR3 is CASRERGYGYTF. The CDR3 bases are TGTGCCAGCAGGGAGAGGGGCTATGGCTACACCTTC.

This clonotype was observed at least ten times. The CDR3 DNA follows: TGTGCCAGCTCACCACGGGGAAACATTCAGTACTTC. Translating it yields CASSPRGNIQYF. The J gene is TRBJ2-4, the V gene TRBV18, with no clear D. This CDR3 has 12 residues. The germline V gene has CDR1 KGHSH and CDR2 LQKENI. V dropped 1 base and J dropped 6 bases, with 4 bases sitting between them.

The V and J genes are TRBV11-2 and TRBJ1-6, with D perhaps TRBD1 (5 bases). With 4 bases removed from V and 7 bases from J, the gap between germline ends came to 14 bases. CDR1 is SGHAT, CDR2 FQNNGV, per germline. The CDR3 extends over 15 amino acids. The DNA for the CDR3 is TGTGCCAGCAGCTCTAATCATAGGGGAAATTCACCCCTCCACTTT. Amino acid sequence: CASSSNHRGNSPLHF.

With respect to this clonotype: Just one base apart from a much larger clone, this may be a read error. The chain combines TRBV7-2 with TRBJ1-2, with 9 nucleotides matching TRBD1. The V gene end was trimmed by 4 bases and the J gene end by 4 bases; junction bases not matched to a gene: 7. The CDR3 contains 15 residues. Germline V CDR1 and CDR2: SGHTA, FQGNSA. CDR3 residues: CASSSGTGGSYGYTF. Here the CDR3 DNA reads TGTGCCAGCAGCTCAGGAACAGGGGGCTCCTATGGCTACACCTTC.

About this clonotype itself: A much larger clone is a single base away; this may be a read error. The chain recombines TRBV27 with TRBJ2-7, with 9 bases identical to TRBD1. V dropped 6 bases and J dropped 3; count of bases not matched to a gene: 3. The CDR3 spans 13 residues. The germline V gene has CDR1 MNHEY and CDR2 SMNVEV (reference sequence). The DNA of the CDR3 is TGTGCCAGCAGCTCGACAGGGGGCTACGAGCAGTACTTC. It encodes CASSSTGGYEQYF.

This clonotype has at least ten counts. The chain recombines TRBV7-2 with TRBJ1-2, with a weak D call TRBD1 (5 bases). The germline gives CDR1 SGHTA, CDR2 FQGNSA. The V and J ends lost 5 bases and 4 bases respectively, with 11 bases between them. CDR3 length: 13 residues. CDR3 region: CASSLRQSYGYTF. CDR3 DNA: TGTGCCAGCAGCCTCCGACAGTCCTATGGCTACACCTTC. The full variable domain, with the rest looked up from reference TRBV7-2 and TRBJ1-2, is GAGVSQSPSNKVTEKGKDVELRCDPISGHTALYWYRQSLGQGLEFLIYFQGNSAPDKSGLPSDRFSAERTGGSVSTLTIQRTQQEDSAVYLCASSLRQSYGYTFGSGTRLTVV.

This clonotype was seen a handful of times. The chain joins TRBV12-3 or TRBV12-4 to TRBJ2-3; TRBD2 agrees at 13 bases. The CDR3 runs to 17 residues. The V and J ends lost 6 bases and 6 bases, in that order; junction bases with no gene match: 12. This CDR3 is CASRGLAGVRDLDTQYF. The DNA of the CDR3 is TGTGCCAGCAGAGGACTAGCGGGAGTCCGTGATTTGGATACGCAGTATTTT.

This clonotype was counted a few times. The chain has TRBV5-5 and TRBJ1-6, with D possibly TRBD1 on 5 matching bases. The CDR3 extends over 14 amino acids. The germline gives CDR1 SGHKS, CDR2 YYEKEE (reference sequence). Trimming cost V 2 bases and J 9 bases, with 12 bases left between them. The CDR3 is CASSFGGDFSPLHF. The CDR3 coding sequence is TGTGCCAGCAGCTTTGGCGGGGACTTTTCACCCCTCCACTTT.

The chain employs TRBV6-5 and TRBJ2-5, with a tentative D call TRBD1 (6 bases). Trimming took off 3 bases at V and 1 base at J, with 12 bases between the two ends. CDR3 length: 15 amino acids. Germline V gives CDR1 MNHEY, CDR2 SVGAGI. The CDR3 DNA sequence: TGTGCCAGCAGTTATCAGGGACACTTCCAAGAGACCCAGTACTTC. Translation gives CASSYQGHFQETQYF.

This clonotype was observed many times. An end of the junction differs from the germline gene, which may be a read error. This sequence joins TRBV7-2 and TRBJ1-1, with D uncertain. The CDR3 totals 14 residues. Germline V gene lookup returns CDR1 SGHTA and CDR2 FQGNSA. DNA for the CDR3: TGCGCCAGCAGCCAAGCAGGCATGAACACTGAAGCTTTCTTT. Translated, it gives CASSQAGMNTEAFF. Full variable domain (outside the CDR3, taken from reference TRBV7-2 and TRBJ1-1): GAGVSQSPSNKVTEKGKDVELRCDPISGHTALYWYRQSLGQGLEFLIYFQGNSAPDKSGLPSDRFSAERTGGSVSTLTIQRTQQEDSAVYLCASSQAGMNTEAFFGQGTRLTVV.

In this sample, this clonotype turned up many times. This chain joins TRBV12-3 or TRBV12-4 and TRBJ1-1; weak D call: TRBD1 (6 bases). The CDR3 sequence is 16 residues long. The V gene lost 5 bases and the J gene lost 4 bases, with 20 bases spanning the gap. The DNA of the CDR3 is TGTGCCAGCAGTCCAACGACAGGCAGGCGCGGCACTGAAGCTTTCTTT. Protein product: CASSPTTGRRGTEAFF.

This clonotype was picked up a small number of times. The V gene is TRBV27, the J gene TRBJ2-4; tentatively, D is TRBD1 (5 bases). V was trimmed by 8 bases and J by 9 bases, leaving 17 bases between them. Germline V gene data show CDR1 as MNHEY and CDR2 as SMNVEV (reference sequence). The CDR3 is 13 residues long. CDR3 DNA sequence: TGTGCCAGCGGTAGGGCTAGGGGTGGCATTCAGTACTTC. The encoded protein is CASGRARGGIQYF.

CDR3 amino acids: CSARDQGQAGSTDTQYF. The DNA for the CDR3 is TGCAGTGCTAGAGATCAGGGGCAAGCGGGAAGTACAGATACGCAGTATTTT. V gene TRBV20-1 combines with J gene TRBJ2-3, with D possibly TRBD2 on 7 matching bases. V lost 0 bases and J lost 3, with 19 bases in between. CDR3 length: 17 amino acids. Germline V gives CDR1 DFQATT, CDR2 SNEGSKA (reference sequence).

This clonotype was seen more than once but under ten times. The chain links TRBV20-1 to TRBJ2-3; 12 bases match TRBD2. The trim removed 4 bases at V and 4 bases at J, leaving 3 bases unmatched. Germline loops: CDR1 DFQATT, CDR2 SNEGSKA (reference sequence). The CDR3 has 14 amino acids. The CDR3 loop is CSATTSGSADTQYF. Written as DNA, the CDR3 is TGCAGTGCTACGACTAGCGGGAGTGCAGATACGCAGTATTTT.

This clonotype occurred many times. The chain has TRBV7-2 and TRBJ2-7, with D uncertain. Germline V gene lookup returns CDR1 SGHTA and CDR2 FQGNSA. This CDR3 region has 13 residues. V lost 1 base to trimming and J lost 4 bases, with 8 bases between them. CDR3 sequence: CASSLVLEYEQYF. DNA for the CDR3: TGTGCCAGCAGCTTAGTGTTGGAGTACGAGCAGTACTTC. The complete variable domain, with remaining parts taken from reference TRBV7-2 and TRBJ2-7, reads GAGVSQSPSNKVTEKGKDVELRCDPISGHTALYWYRQSLGQGLEFLIYFQGNSAPDKSGLPSDRFSAERTGGSVSTLTIQRTQQEDSAVYLCASSLVLEYEQYFGPGTRLTVT.

This clonotype was seen repeatedly, ten times or more. As DNA, the CDR3 is TGTGCCAGCAATGGGGGTATGGTCTACGAGCAGTACTTC. Translating it yields CASNGGMVYEQYF. V gene TRBV2 combines with J gene TRBJ2-7; either TRBD1 or TRBD2 may supply D (5 bases each). Germline V CDR1 and CDR2: SNHLY, FYNNEI. This CDR3 spans 13 amino acids. V was cut by 7 bases and J by 3 bases, with 13 bases left in between.

V usage is TRBV29-1 and J usage is TRBJ2-1; D might be TRBD2 (5 bases). CDR3 length equals 13 residues. The germline gives CDR1 SQVTM, CDR2 ANQGSEA. V lost 1 base, J lost 12 bases, and 16 bases lay in between. In DNA, the CDR3 is TGCAGCGTTGAAGCTAAACTGGTACGGGGGCAGTTCTTC. Translating it yields CSVEAKLVRGQFF.

This clonotype was seen repeatedly, ten times or more. The rearrangement joins TRBV7-2 to TRBJ2-7; D assignment may be TRBD1 or TRBD2 (6 bases each). CDR3 length: 12 residues. Per the germline V gene, CDR1 is SGHTA and CDR2 is FQGNSA. V lost 3 bases to trimming and J lost 6 bases, with 9 bases between them. CDR3 sequence (DNA): TGTGCCAGCAGCTTCGGAGGGGGCGAGCAGTACTTC. Translation: CASSFGGGEQYF. The full variable domain, in which reference TRBV7-2 and TRBJ2-7 provide the parts outside the CDR3, is GAGVSQSPSNKVTEKGKDVELRCDPISGHTALYWYRQSLGQGLEFLIYFQGNSAPDKSGLPSDRFSAERTGGSVSTLTIQRTQQEDSAVYLCASSFGGGEQYFGPGTRLTVT.

This sequence joins TRBV6-2 or TRBV6-3 and TRBJ1-1; a possible D gene is TRBD1 (5 bases). The CDR3 totals 14 residues. Trimming left V 5 bases short and J 1 base short, with 11 bases between. Germline CDR1 reads MNHEY; CDR2 reads SVGEGT. The CDR3 protein is CASSKLQENTEAFF. The CDR3 DNA sequence: TGTGCCAGCAGTAAGCTACAGGAGAACACTGAAGCTTTCTTT.

This clonotype appeared many times. The chain employs TRBV28 and TRBJ1-5; D possibly corresponds to TRBD1 (6 bases). Germline V lookup: CDR1 MDHEN, CDR2 SYDVKM. The length of the CDR3 is 16 residues. V was pared by 4 bases and J by 0 bases, with 13 bases between. For the CDR3, the DNA is TGTGCCAGCAGTTCCCCGCACAGGGATAGCAATCAGCCCCAGCATTTT. This sequence encodes CASSSPHRDSNQPQHF. The complete variable domain, with remaining parts taken from reference TRBV28 and TRBJ1-5, reads DVKVTQSSRYLVKRTGEKVFLECVQDMDHENMFWYRQDPGLGLRLIYFSYDVKMKEKGDIPEGYSVSREKKERFSLILESASTNQTSMYLCASSSPHRDSNQPQHFGDGTRLSIL.

V and J are TRBV20-1 and TRBJ2-7; TRBD2 might be the D (5 bases). Germline V lookup: CDR1 DFQATT, CDR2 SNEGSKA (reference sequence). The CDR3 covers 13 residues. With 3 bases removed from V and 3 bases from J, the gap between germline ends came to 12 bases. CDR3 sequence: CSARDSLHYEQYF. The CDR3 DNA reads TGCAGTGCTAGGGACTCCTTGCACTACGAGCAGTACTTC.